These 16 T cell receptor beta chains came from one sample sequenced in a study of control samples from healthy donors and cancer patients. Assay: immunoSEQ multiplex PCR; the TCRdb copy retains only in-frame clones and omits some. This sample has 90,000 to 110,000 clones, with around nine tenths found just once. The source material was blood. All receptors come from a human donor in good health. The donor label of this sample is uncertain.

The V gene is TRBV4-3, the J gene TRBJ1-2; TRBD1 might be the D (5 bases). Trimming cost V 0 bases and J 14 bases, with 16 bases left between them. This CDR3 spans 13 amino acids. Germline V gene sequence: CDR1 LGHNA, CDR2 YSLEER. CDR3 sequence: CASSQDRSPGQTF. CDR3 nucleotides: TGCGCCAGCAGCCAAGATCGATCACCAGGGCAGACCTTC.

CDR3: CAWSVGRLNTEAFF. CDR3 in DNA: TGTGCCTGGAGTGTTGGCAGGCTGAACACTGAAGCTTTCTTT. The chain joins TRBV30 to TRBJ1-1; no firm D call. Germline V CDR1 and CDR2: GTSNPN, SVGIG (reference sequence). The CDR3 is 14 amino acids. V was clipped by 0 bases and J by 0 bases, with 8 bases between them. Full variable domain (missing parts from reference TRBV30 and TRBJ1-1): SQTIHQWPATLVQPVGSPLSLECTVEGTSNPNLYWYRQAAGRGLQLLFYSVGIGQISSEVPQNLSASRPQDRQFILSSKKLLLSDSGFYLCAWSVGRLNTEAFFGQGTRLTVV.

CDR3 protein: CASSLGWDQETQYF. For the CDR3, the DNA is TGCGCCAGCAGCTTGGGCTGGGATCAAGAGACCCAGTACTTC. The chain combines TRBV5-1 with TRBJ2-5; D is undetermined. V was clipped by 0 bases and J by 2 bases, with 8 bases between them. CDR1 is SGHRS, CDR2 YFSETQ, per germline. This CDR3 spans 14 amino acids.

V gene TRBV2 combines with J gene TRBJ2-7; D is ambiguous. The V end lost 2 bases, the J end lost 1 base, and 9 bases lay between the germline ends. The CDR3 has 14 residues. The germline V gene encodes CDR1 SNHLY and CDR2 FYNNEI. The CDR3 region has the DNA TGTGCCAGCAGTGAAAAGTGGGGTTCCTACGAGCAGTACTTC. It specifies CASSEKWGSYEQYF. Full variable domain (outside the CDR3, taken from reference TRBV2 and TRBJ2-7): EPEVTQTPSHQVTQMGQEVILRCVPISNHLYFYWYRQILGQKVEFLVSFYNNEISEKSEIFDDQFSVERPDGSNFTLKIRSTKLEDSAMYFCASSEKWGSYEQYFGPGTRLTVT.

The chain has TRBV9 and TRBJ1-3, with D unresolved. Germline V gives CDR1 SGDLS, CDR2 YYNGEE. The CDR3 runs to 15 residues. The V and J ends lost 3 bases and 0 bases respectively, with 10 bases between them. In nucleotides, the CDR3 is TGTGCCAGCAGCGGAGCCCAAAGCTCTGGAAACACCATATATTTT. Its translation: CASSGAQSSGNTIYF.

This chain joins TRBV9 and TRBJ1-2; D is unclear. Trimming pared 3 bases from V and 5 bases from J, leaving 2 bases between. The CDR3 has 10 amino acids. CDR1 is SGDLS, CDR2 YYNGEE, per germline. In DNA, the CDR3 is TGTGCCAGCAGCGGATATGGCTACACCTTC. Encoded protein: CASSGYGYTF.

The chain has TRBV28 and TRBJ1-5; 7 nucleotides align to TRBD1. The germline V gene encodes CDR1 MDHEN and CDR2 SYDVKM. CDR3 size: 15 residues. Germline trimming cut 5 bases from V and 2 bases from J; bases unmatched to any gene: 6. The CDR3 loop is CASSPPTGGNQPQHF. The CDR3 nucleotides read TGTGCCAGCAGTCCACCAACAGGGGGCAATCAGCCCCAGCATTTT.

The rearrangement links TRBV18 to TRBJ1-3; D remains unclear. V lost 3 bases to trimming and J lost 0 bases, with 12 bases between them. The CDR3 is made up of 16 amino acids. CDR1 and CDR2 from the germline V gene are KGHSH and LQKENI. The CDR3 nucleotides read TGTGCCAGCTCACCGGGCGCACCGAGCTCTGGAAACACCATATATTTT. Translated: CASSPGAPSSGNTIYF. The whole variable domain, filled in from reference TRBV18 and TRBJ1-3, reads NAGVMQNPRHLVRRRGQEARLRCSPMKGHSHVYWYRQLPEEGLKFMVYLQKENIIDESGMPKERFSAEFPKEGPSILRIQQVVRGDSAAYFCASSPGAPSSGNTIYFGEGSWLTVV.

The CDR3 DNA reads as TGTGCCAGCAGTTTTTCCCGGGGCAGCTATGGCTACACCTTC. Encoded protein: CASSFSRGSYGYTF. The chain has TRBV27 and TRBJ1-2, with a possible D match to TRBD1 (5 bases). This CDR3 spans 14 amino acids. Per the germline V gene, CDR1 is MNHEY and CDR2 is SMNVEV (reference sequence). The V and J ends lost 3 bases and 4 bases respectively, with 12 bases between them.

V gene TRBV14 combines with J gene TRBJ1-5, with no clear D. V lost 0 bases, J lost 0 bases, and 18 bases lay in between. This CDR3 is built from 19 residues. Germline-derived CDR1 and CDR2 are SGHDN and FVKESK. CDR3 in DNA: TGTGCCAGCAGCCAAGAAATTTGTGGAGTCACTATTAGCAATCAGCCCCAGCATTTT. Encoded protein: CASSQEICGVTISNQPQHF. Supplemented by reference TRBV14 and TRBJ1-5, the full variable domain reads EAGVTQFPSHSVIEKGQTVTLRCDPISGHDNLYWYRRVMGKEIKFLLHFVKESKQDESGMPNNRFLAERTGGTYSTLKVQPAELEDSGVYFCASSQEICGVTISNQPQHFGDGTRLSIL.

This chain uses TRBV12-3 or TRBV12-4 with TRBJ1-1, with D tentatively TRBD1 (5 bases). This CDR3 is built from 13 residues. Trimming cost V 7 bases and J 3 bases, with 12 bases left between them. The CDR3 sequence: CASTKDTDTEAFF. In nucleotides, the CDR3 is TGTGCCAGCACTAAGGACACAGACACTGAAGCTTTCTTT.

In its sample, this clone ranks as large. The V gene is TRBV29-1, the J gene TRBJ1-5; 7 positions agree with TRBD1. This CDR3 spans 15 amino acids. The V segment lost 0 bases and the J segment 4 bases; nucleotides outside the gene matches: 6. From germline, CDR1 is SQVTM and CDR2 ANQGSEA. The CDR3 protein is CSVEEAGGGNQPQHF. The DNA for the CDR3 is TGCAGCGTTGAAGAGGCAGGGGGTGGGAATCAGCCCCAGCATTTT.

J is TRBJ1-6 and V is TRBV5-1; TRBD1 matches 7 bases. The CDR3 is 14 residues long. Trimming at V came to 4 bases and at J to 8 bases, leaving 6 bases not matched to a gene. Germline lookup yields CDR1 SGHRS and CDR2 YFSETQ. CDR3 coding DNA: TGCGCCAGCAGCAGTGGGACAGCTGATTCACCCCTCCACTTT. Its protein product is CASSSGTADSPLHF.

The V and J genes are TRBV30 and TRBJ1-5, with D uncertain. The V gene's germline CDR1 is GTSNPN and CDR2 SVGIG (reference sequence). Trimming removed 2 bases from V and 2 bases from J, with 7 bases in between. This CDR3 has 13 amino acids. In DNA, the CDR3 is TGTGCCTGGAGTCCGGAGGGCAATCAGCCCCAGCATTTT. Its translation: CAWSPEGNQPQHF.

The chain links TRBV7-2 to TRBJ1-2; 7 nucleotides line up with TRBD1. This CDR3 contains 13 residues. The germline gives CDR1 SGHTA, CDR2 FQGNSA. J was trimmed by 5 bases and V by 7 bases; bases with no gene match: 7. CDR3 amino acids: CASTLGQVYGYTF. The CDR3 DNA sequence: TGTGCCAGCACCCTCGGACAGGTTTATGGCTACACCTTC.

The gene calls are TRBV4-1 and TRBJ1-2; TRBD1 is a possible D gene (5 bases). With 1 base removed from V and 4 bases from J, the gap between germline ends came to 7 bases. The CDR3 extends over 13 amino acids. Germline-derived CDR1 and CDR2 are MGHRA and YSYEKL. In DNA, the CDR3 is TGCGCCAGCAGCCAAGGTACAGGCTATGGCTACACCTTC. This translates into CASSQGTGYGYTF.